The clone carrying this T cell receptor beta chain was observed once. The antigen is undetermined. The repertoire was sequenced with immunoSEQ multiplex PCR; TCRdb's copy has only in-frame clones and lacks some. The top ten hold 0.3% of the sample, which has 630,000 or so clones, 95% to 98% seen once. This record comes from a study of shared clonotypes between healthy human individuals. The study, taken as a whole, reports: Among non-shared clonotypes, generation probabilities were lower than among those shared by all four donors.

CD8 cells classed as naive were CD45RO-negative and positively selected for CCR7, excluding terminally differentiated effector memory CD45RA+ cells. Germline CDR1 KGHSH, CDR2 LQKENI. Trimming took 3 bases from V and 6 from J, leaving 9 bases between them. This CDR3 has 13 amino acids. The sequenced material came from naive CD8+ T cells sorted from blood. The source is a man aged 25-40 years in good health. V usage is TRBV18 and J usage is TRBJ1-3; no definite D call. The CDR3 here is CASSPPPENTIYF. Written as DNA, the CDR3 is TGTGCCAGCTCACCCCCTCCAGAAAACACCATATATTTT.